This T cell receptor (beta chain) was found in a study of regulatory T cells in long-lasting Graves disease. The sample's time point: newly diagnosed GD, antithyroid drugs for less than 3 months. PBMC-derived RNA was used for the TCR library. Libraries of TCR beta came from iRepertoire HTBI primers plus Arm-PCR of CDR3 regions. TCRdb passed the multiplex PCR reads through MiXCR, listing each CDR3 protein once. The sample lists approximately 400,000 distinct CDR3 sequences, under 15% occurring once. The sample was also linked to a second study, of T cells in Graves' hyperthyroidism and ophthalmopathy.

Sequences were derived from peripheral blood mononuclear cells (PBMCs), sampled at new diagnosis, from a patient treated with antithyroid drugs. The TCR originated in a woman aged 25 to 39 with Graves disease.

The CDR3 loop reads CASSFAGSTANTGELFF. The CDR3 DNA sequence: TGCGCCAGCAGCTTCGCGGGATCTACAGCGAACACCGGGGAGCTGTTTTTT. This chain joins TRBV5-1 and TRBJ2-2, with a tentative D call TRBD2 (6 bases). From germline, CDR1 is SGHRS and CDR2 YFSETQ. V lost 2 bases and J lost 0, with 14 bases in between. CDR3 length: 17 residues.